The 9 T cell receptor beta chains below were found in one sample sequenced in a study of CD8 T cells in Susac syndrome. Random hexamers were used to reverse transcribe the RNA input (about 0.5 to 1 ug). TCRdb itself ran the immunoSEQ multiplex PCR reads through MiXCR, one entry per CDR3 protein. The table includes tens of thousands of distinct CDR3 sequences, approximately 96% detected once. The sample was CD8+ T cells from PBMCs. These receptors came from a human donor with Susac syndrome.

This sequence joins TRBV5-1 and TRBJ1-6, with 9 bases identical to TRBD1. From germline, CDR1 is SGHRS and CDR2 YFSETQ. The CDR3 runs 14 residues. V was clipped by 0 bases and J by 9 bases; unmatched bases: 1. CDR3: CASSLDRGRSPLHF. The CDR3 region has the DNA TGCGCCAGCAGCTTGGACAGGGGGCGTTCACCCCTCCACTTT.

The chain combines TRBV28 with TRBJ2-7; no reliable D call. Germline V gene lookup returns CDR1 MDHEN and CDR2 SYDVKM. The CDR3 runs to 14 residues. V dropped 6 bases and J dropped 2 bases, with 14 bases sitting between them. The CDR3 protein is CASSPAQVTYEQYF. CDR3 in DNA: TGTGCCAGCAGCCCGGCTCAGGTAACCTACGAGCAGTACTTC.

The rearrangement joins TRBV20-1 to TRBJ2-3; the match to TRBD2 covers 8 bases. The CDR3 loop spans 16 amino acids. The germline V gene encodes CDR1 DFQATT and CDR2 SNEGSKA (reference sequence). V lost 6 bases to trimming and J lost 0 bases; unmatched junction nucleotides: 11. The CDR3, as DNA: TGCAGTGCCGAGGGCGGGGGGTTACCTAGCACAGATACGCAGTATTTT. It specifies CSAEGGGLPSTDTQYF.

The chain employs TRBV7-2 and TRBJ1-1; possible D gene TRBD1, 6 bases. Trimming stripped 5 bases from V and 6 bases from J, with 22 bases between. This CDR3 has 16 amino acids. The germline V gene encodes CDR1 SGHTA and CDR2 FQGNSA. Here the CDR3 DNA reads TGTGCCAGCAGCCGCCAGGGCGGGACACGTATCGCTGAAGCTTTCTTT. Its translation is CASSRQGGTRIAEAFF.

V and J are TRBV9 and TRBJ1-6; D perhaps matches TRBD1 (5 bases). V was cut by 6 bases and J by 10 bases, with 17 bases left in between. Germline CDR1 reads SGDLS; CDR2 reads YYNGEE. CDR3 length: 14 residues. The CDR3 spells CASNPTGEGSPLHF. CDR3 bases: TGTGCCAGCAACCCAACGGGGGAAGGGTCACCCCTCCACTTT.

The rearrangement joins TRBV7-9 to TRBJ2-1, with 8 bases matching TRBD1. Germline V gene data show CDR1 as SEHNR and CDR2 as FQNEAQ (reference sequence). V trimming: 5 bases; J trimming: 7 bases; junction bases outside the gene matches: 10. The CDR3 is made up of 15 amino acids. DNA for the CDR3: TGTGCCAGCAGCCACCGGGACAGGCGAGGGAATGAGCAGTTCTTC. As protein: CASSHRDRRGNEQFF.

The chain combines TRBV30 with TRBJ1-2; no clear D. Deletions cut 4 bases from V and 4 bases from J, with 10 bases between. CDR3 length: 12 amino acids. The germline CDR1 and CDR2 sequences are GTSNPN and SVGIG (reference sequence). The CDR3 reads CAWTPAGYGYTF. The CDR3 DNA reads TGTGCCTGGACTCCGGCAGGCTATGGCTACACCTTC.

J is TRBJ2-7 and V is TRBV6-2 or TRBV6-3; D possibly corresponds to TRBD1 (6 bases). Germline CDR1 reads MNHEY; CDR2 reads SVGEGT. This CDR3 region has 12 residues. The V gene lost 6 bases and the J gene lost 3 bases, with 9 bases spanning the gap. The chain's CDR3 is CASSWDNYEQYF. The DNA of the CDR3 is TGTGCCAGCAGCTGGGACAACTACGAGCAGTACTTC.

CDR3 amino acids: CSARDLAGGSYEQYF. The DNA for the CDR3 is TGCAGTGCTAGAGATCTAGCGGGGGGGAGTTACGAGCAGTACTTC. The V call is TRBV20-1, the J call TRBJ2-7; 12 nucleotides agree with TRBD2. V dropped 0 bases and J dropped 4; count of bases not matched to a gene: 4. The CDR3 has 15 residues. Germline V gene data show CDR1 as DFQATT and CDR2 as SNEGSKA (reference sequence).